One and the same sample provided the 12 T cell receptor beta chains below, sequenced in a study of cytomegalovirus exposure and HLA in healthy donors. Generated by immunoSEQ multiplex PCR, the TCRdb table keeps only in-frame clones and is missing some. Of approximately 220,000 clones listed, around nine tenths are singletons. Source material: PBMCs. Receptors originate from a woman between 18 and 29 years old in good health and CMV-seronegative.

This chain connects TRBV18 to TRBJ1-2, with TRBD1 matching over 8 bases. Looked up from germline, CDR1 is KGHSH and CDR2 is LQKENI. V gave up 3 bases and J gave up 3 bases; unmatched junction bases: 6. The length of the CDR3 is 15 residues. DNA of the CDR3: TGTGCCAGCTCACCCACTCCGGGACAGGACTATGGCTACACCTTC. Amino acid sequence: CASSPTPGQDYGYTF.

This sequence joins TRBV6-5 and TRBJ2-1, with 10 bases identical to TRBD1. The trim removed 6 bases at V and 9 bases at J, leaving 11 bases unmatched. The CDR3 is 15 residues long. Germline CDR1 and CDR2: MNHEY and SVGAGI. As DNA, the CDR3 is TGTGCCAGCAGCGATAGACAGGGGGCTATGGCTGAGCAGTTCTTC. It specifies CASSDRQGAMAEQFF.

The chain uses TRBV28 and TRBJ2-3; 10 bases match TRBD1. The germline V gene encodes CDR1 MDHEN and CDR2 SYDVKM. The CDR3 totals 15 residues. Trimming cost V 6 bases and J 11 bases; bases outside gene matches: 14. The CDR3 coding sequence is TGTGCCAGCAGATATCATGGACAGGGGGATATAGGGCAGTATTTT. This codes for CASRYHGQGDIGQYF. The variable domain in full, completed from reference TRBV28 and TRBJ2-3, reads DVKVTQSSRYLVKRTGEKVFLECVQDMDHENMFWYRQDPGLGLRLIYFSYDVKMKEKGDIPEGYSVSREKKERFSLILESASTNQTSMYLCASRYHGQGDIGQYFGPGTRLTVL.

The CDR3 reads CASSQDMGSTYEQYF. The CDR3, as DNA: TGCGCCAGCAGCCAAGATATGGGCAGTACCTACGAGCAGTACTTC. The chain links TRBV4-1 to TRBJ2-7; no reliable D call. With 0 bases removed from V and 2 bases from J, the gap between germline ends came to 11 bases. The length of the CDR3 is 15 residues. Germline V CDR1 and CDR2: MGHRA, YSYEKL.

This rearrangement joins TRBV27 to TRBJ2-7; 7 positions agree with TRBD1. J was trimmed by 3 bases and V by 5 bases; bases with no gene match: 13. The CDR3 is 16 residues long. Per the germline V gene, CDR1 is MNHEY and CDR2 is SMNVEV (reference sequence). CDR3: CASSDSGTVGHYEQYF. In DNA, the CDR3 is TGTGCCAGCAGTGATTCCGGGACAGTTGGGCACTACGAGCAGTACTTC.

With regard to this clone: The DNA is left out, because the CDR3 cannot be placed on it with certainty; the CDR3 is given as TCRdb lists it. The chain has TRBV19 and TRBJ2-3; the D call of TRBD1 is as the table states it, not checked on the DNA. The CDR3 has 14 residues if both end residues are counted. In germline, CDR1 is LNHDA, CDR2 SQIVND (reference sequence). Here the CDR3 reads CASTSGQGTDTQYF.

CDR3 DNA sequence: TGTGCCAGCAGCCTACGGACTAGCGGCACCACCGGGGAGCTGTTTTTT. Protein sequence: CASSLRTSGTTGELFF. The chain links TRBV4-2 to TRBJ2-2; 10 positions match TRBD2. The germline V gene has CDR1 LGHNA and CDR2 YNFKEQ. Trimming at V came to 4 bases and at J to 4 bases, leaving 6 bases not matched to a gene. This CDR3 contains 16 residues.

V gene TRBV6-1 combines with J gene TRBJ1-6; D possibly corresponds to TRBD1 (6 bases). Trimming removed 0 bases at V and 7 bases at J, with 10 bases between. Germline assignment: CDR1 MNHNS and CDR2 SASEGT. The CDR3 covers 15 residues. The CDR3 sequence is CASSEASTGNSPLHF. CDR3 DNA sequence: TGTGCCAGCAGTGAAGCGTCGACAGGAAATTCACCCCTCCACTTT.

This clone was found once. The chain links TRBV12-2 to TRBJ2-5; no DNA check was done on the table's D call, TRBD2. TRBV12-2 is assigned pseudogene status. The CDR3 has 13 amino acids. The CDR3 loop reads CASRPRGRETQYF. CDR3 nucleotide sequence: TGTGCAAGTCGCCCCCGGGGGAGAGAGACCCAGTACTTC.

The chain joins TRBV19 to TRBJ2-7; D may be TRBD2 (6 bases). This CDR3 region has 13 residues. CDR1 and CDR2 (germline): LNHDA, SQIVND (reference sequence). V shed 5 bases and J shed 3 bases, with 11 bases lying between them. The CDR3 is CASSPGLNYEQYF. Here the CDR3 DNA reads TGTGCCAGTAGTCCGGGACTTAACTACGAGCAGTACTTC.

This clone has just one count. The gene calls are TRBV27 and TRBJ1-2; TRBD1 might be the D (6 bases). This CDR3 is built from 13 residues. V was clipped by 2 bases and J by 7 bases, with 11 bases between them. Germline V gene lookup returns CDR1 MNHEY and CDR2 SMNVEV (reference sequence). The CDR3 reads CASSLVAGAGYTF. The DNA of the CDR3 is TGTGCCAGCAGTTTAGTGGCAGGGGCTGGCTACACCTTC.

V gene TRBV9 combines with J gene TRBJ2-3; no reliable D call. Germline V gene sequence: CDR1 SGDLS, CDR2 YYNGEE. The germline V and J ends were trimmed by 2 bases and 0 bases, with 7 bases remaining between them. This CDR3 has 14 residues. The CDR3 sequence: CASSVGHSTDTQYF. The CDR3 DNA reads as TGTGCCAGCAGCGTGGGCCATAGCACAGATACGCAGTATTTT.